The rows below give T cell receptor beta chains drawn from one sample of a study of blood T cell repertoires in COVID-19. Clones were sequenced by immunoSEQ multiplex PCR, and TCRdb holds only the in-frame ones, with some missing. Of about 280,000 clones in the sample, approximately 85% were seen once. Sequences were obtained from peripheral blood. These receptors were obtained from a woman between 65 and 79 years old with acute or convalescent COVID-19. Both conserved end residues are part of each CDR3. A D gene is named only where the DNA matches it firmly. Clone sizes are given selectively: once, few, many, or a class where the clone is expanded.

J gene,V gene,clone size,D gene,CDR3 DNA,CDR3 protein
TRBJ1-1,TRBV30,-,-,TGTGCCTGGTGGCTTCGGGGGACTGAAGCTTTCTTT,CAWWLRGTEAFF
TRBJ1-1,TRBV19,-,TRBD1,TGTGCCAGTGCGGGACAGGGAGGAAATGGTTTCTTT,CASAGQGGNGFF
TRBJ2-3,TRBV18,-,-,TGTGCCAGCTCACCACCGATTCAGGGCCCAGATACGCAGTATTTT,CASSPPIQGPDTQYF
TRBJ1-1,TRBV18,-,TRBD1,TGTGCCAGCTCACCCCCGGGACAGGGTAAGAATGAAGCTTTCTTT,CASSPPGQGKNEAFF
TRBJ1-5,TRBV2,-,-,TGTGCCAGCAGCACCCAGGGTAGCAATCAGCCCCAGCATTTT,CASSTQGSNQPQHF
TRBJ2-1,TRBV3-1/TRBV3-2,-,-,TGTGCCAGCAGCCATAGACTAGGAATAGATGAGCAGTTCTTC,CASSHRLGIDEQFF
TRBJ2-3,TRBV5-5,-,-,TGTGCCAGCAGCTTGAACTCAGATACGCAGTATTTT,CASSLNSDTQYF
TRBJ2-3,TRBV7-2,once,TRBD2,TGTGCCAGCAGCCGCGGACTAGCGGGGAAGGCAGATACGCAGTATTTT,CASSRGLAGKADTQYF
TRBJ2-3,TRBV14,-,TRBD2,TGTGCCACCCAACGGACTAGCGGGGGGGCGCAGTATTTT,CATQRTSGGAQYF
TRBJ2-7,TRBV9,-,-,TGTGCCAGCAGCCCCGACACGCAGCCATACGAGCAGTACTTC,CASSPDTQPYEQYF
TRBJ1-3,TRBV19,-,TRBD1,TGTGCCAGTAGGTCCGTGGGGACAGGGGTCTCTGGAAACACCATATATTTT,CASRSVGTGVSGNTIYF
TRBJ1-6,TRBV6-5,-,-,TGTGCCAGCGCCCAGGGGAGCTCCTATAATTCACCCCTCCACTTT,CASAQGSSYNSPLHF
TRBJ1-1,TRBV5-1,-,-,TGCGCCAGCAGCTTGGCCGGGGGGATGAACACTGAAGCTTTCTTT,CASSLAGGMNTEAFF
TRBJ2-5,TRBV2,-,-,TGTGCCAGCAGCACAGGGCTGGGGGAGACCCAGTACTTC,CASSTGLGETQYF
TRBJ2-7,TRBV10-1,few,-,TGCGCCAGCAGTGAGGGCAACTCCTACGAGCAGTACTTC,CASSEGNSYEQYF
TRBJ1-2,TRBV6-1,-,-,TGTGCCAGCAGCTACGCGGGGAGGGAGTATGGCTACACCTTC,CASSYAGREYGYTF
TRBJ2-2,TRBV6-2/TRBV6-3,-,-,TGTGCCAGCAGTTACTTGAGGAGAACCGGGGAGCTGTTTTTT,CASSYLRRTGELFF
TRBJ2-1,TRBV3-1/TRBV3-2,-,-,TGTGCCAGCAGCCCGGTGGAGGGGCTAGCTGAGCAGTTCTTC,CASSPVEGLAEQFF
TRBJ2-1,TRBV6-5,-,-,TGTGCCAGCATCCCTGACCAGGGTCGAAAGGGAGAGCAGTTCTTC,CASIPDQGRKGEQFF
TRBJ2-1,TRBV6-5,-,-,TGTGCCAGCTCCCCCAGGGTAGGCAATGAGCAGTTCTTC,CASSPRVGNEQFF
TRBJ2-3,TRBV7-9,-,-,TGTGCCAGCAGCGGGGGGGATACGCAGTATTTT,CASSGGDTQYF
TRBJ2-3,TRBV20-1,few,-,TGCAGTGCTTCCGTTGCGGATACGCAGTATTTT,CSASVADTQYF
TRBJ2-7,TRBV2,-,-,TGTGCCATTACGGACAGACAGTACTTC,CAITDRQYF
TRBJ2-5,TRBV6-5,-,-,TGTGCCAGCCGAAGACCCACTAGTGGAGAGACCCAGTACTTC,CASRRPTSGETQYF
TRBJ2-5,TRBV10-2,-,TRBD2,TGCGCCAGCAGTGACCCATGGACTAGCGGTGGGGGGACCCAGTACTTC,CASSDPWTSGGGTQYF
TRBJ2-1,TRBV10-2,-,-,TGCGCCAGCAGTGAGTCCTTCAATGAGCAGTTCTTC,CASSESFNEQFF
TRBJ2-3,TRBV4-1,-,-,TGCGCCAGCAGCCAAGTCCCTCAAAAAATGGCAGGGGCACGTACGGATACGCAGTATTTT,CASSQVPQKMAGARTDTQYF
TRBJ2-3,TRBV5-4,-,-,TGTGCCAGCAGCTTGTGGTTGGGCGGGACAGATACGCAGTATTTT,CASSLWLGGTDTQYF
TRBJ2-2,TRBV20-1,-,-,TGCAGTATGTACGGGACCGGGGAGCTGTTTTTT,CSMYGTGELFF
TRBJ2-7,TRBV11-2,-,-,TGTGCCAGCAGCGATCTGGGGGGAGTCGTATCCTACGAGCAGTACTTC,CASSDLGGVVSYEQYF